This entry lists 7 T cell receptor beta chains sequenced from one sample in a study of vaccination effects on CD4 cells after COVID-19. Their antigen targets remain unknown. The repertoire was sequenced with immunoSEQ multiplex PCR; TCRdb's copy has only in-frame clones and lacks some. The sample lists some 68,000 clones, approximately 70% seen once, with roughly 4% in the top ten. Prior to sequencing, the ViraFEST assay stimulated PBMC with viral peptide pools, which expanded the antigen-specific CD4+ T cells. Following culture for roughly 10 days, CD4+ T cells were isolated. According to the study, vaccine recipients showed no prior SARS-CoV-2 infection and negative nucleocapsid antibodies. Specimen: CD4+ T cells from PBMCs cultured with HCoV-OC43 spike peptides, collected before COVID-19 vaccination. Regarding subset: HCoV-OC43 spike overlapping peptide pool stimulation. The receptors were sampled from a human donor who received a COVID-19 vaccine.

This chain joins TRBV5-1 and TRBJ2-7; unclear D gene. Germline V gene lookup returns CDR1 SGHRS and CDR2 YFSETQ. Trimming stripped 0 bases from V and 7 bases from J, with 11 bases between. The CDR3 extends over 13 amino acids. The CDR3 coding sequence is TGCGCCAGCAGCTTGGAAGCGAATGGAGAGCAGTACGTC. This gives the protein CASSLEANGEQYV.

The V gene is TRBV7-9, the J gene TRBJ2-3; D may correspond to TRBD1 or TRBD2 (6 bases each). The CDR3 covers 17 residues. Germline loops: CDR1 SEHNR, CDR2 FQNEAQ (reference sequence). The ends were cut back, 5 bases at V and 0 bases at J, with 18 bases in the middle. CDR3 coding DNA: TGTGCCAGCAGCCAAAACCCGGGGGCACCTAGCACAGATACGCAGTATTTT. Translating it yields CASSQNPGAPSTDTQYF.

V and J are TRBV5-1 and TRBJ2-2, with a weak D call TRBD1 (5 bases). V lost 0 bases and J lost 3, with 12 bases in between. CDR1 and CDR2 from the germline V gene are SGHRS and YFSETQ. The CDR3 runs 16 residues. This CDR3 reads CASSLGSGPYTGELFF. CDR3 nucleotides: TGCGCCAGCAGCTTGGGGTCAGGGCCCTACACCGGGGAGCTGTTTTTT.

The chain carries TRBV7-3 and TRBJ2-1, with D perhaps TRBD1 (6 bases). CDR1 SGHTA and CDR2 FQGTGA come from the germline V gene. V lost 3 bases to trimming and J lost 3 bases, with 12 bases between them. The CDR3 has 15 amino acids. The CDR3 sequence: CASSFAQGGYNEQFF. CDR3 nucleotide sequence: TGTGCCAGCAGCTTCGCACAGGGTGGCTACAATGAGCAGTTCTTC.

The chain uses TRBV2 and TRBJ2-5, with D uncertain. CDR3 length equals 13 residues. Trimming stripped 5 bases from V and 9 bases from J, with 16 bases between. CDR1 SNHLY and CDR2 FYNNEI come from the germline V gene. The CDR3 loop reads CASSPPPEDAQYF. The CDR3 DNA is TGTGCCAGCAGTCCCCCCCCGGAAGACGCCCAGTACTTC.

The genes are TRBV4-1 and TRBJ2-2, with 9 positions matching TRBD2. Per germline, CDR1 MGHRA and CDR2 YSYEKL. The length of the CDR3 is 17 residues. V dropped 1 base and J dropped 4; count of bases not matched to a gene: 7. The CDR3 loop is CASSQVASGVGTGELFF. CDR3 DNA sequence: TGCGCCAGCAGCCAAGTTGCTAGCGGGGTAGGCACCGGGGAGCTGTTTTTT.

The rearrangement joins TRBV24-1 to TRBJ1-2; TRBD1 matches at 7 bases. This CDR3 region has 14 residues. V shed 9 bases and J 6 bases; nucleotides not matched to a gene: 12. Germline CDR1 reads KGHDR; CDR2 reads SFDVKD. DNA for the CDR3: TGTGCCACCCAGGACAGGAGCGGCTATCATGGCTACACCTTC. It is translated as CATQDRSGYHGYTF.